One and the same sample provided the 3 T cell receptor beta chains below, sequenced in a study of cytomegalovirus exposure and HLA in healthy donors. Profiling relied on immunoSEQ multiplex PCR, and the TCRdb table lists in-frame clones only, not all of them. The data hold 150,000 to 180,000 clones, with around 84% observed a single time. Sequencing input: PBMCs. The receptors originated from a human donor in good health.

The CDR3, as DNA: TGTGCCAGCAGCTTGCAGGGGGCAAGGACAGATACGCAGTATTTT. It is translated as CASSLQGARTDTQYF. The chain is built from TRBV7-8 and TRBJ2-3; the match to TRBD1 covers 8 bases. The CDR3 sequence is 15 residues long. The germline gives CDR1 SGHVS, CDR2 FQNEAQ. Losses at the gene ends were 3 bases for V and 3 bases for J; bases not matched to a gene: 5.

The chain carries TRBV2 and TRBJ1-5, with D possibly matching TRBD1 (5 bases). This CDR3 contains 17 residues. V dropped 3 bases and J dropped 3 bases, with 18 bases sitting between them. Germline V gene data show CDR1 as SNHLY and CDR2 as FYNNEI. CDR3 sequence reads: CASSEKGTRGANQPQHF. The CDR3 bases are TGTGCCAGCAGTGAGAAGGGGACCCGCGGGGCCAATCAGCCCCAGCATTTT.

In its sample, this clone was seen once. V gene TRBV7-8 combines with J gene TRBJ2-2; D is unresolved. Per germline, CDR1 SGHVS and CDR2 FQNEAQ. The length of the CDR3 is 16 residues. Trimming stripped 5 bases from V and 1 base from J, with 14 bases between. This CDR3 is CASSLRSIQNTGELFF. CDR3 in DNA: TGTGCCAGCAGCCTCAGGTCAATCCAGAACACCGGGGAGCTGTTTTTT.